The source of this T cell receptor (beta chain) is a study of human T cells and chemical hapten exposure. Study background: The sensitizing agent was 2% DPC, placed on roughly 2 cm by roughly 2 cm of upper inner arm skin. Study observations and caveats: The number of TCRs over 1 in 1000 frequency stayed unchanged after DPC.

The CDR3 extends over 13 amino acids. The germline CDR1 and CDR2 sequences are MDHEN and SYDVKM. Trimming removed 5 bases at V and 4 bases at J, with 9 bases between. Described time point: patch test 2, 6 weeks after DPC sensitization. Treatment indicated: therapeutic diphenylcyclopropenone sensitization with weekly scalp DPC. Whole blood that had not been fractionated was the source of extracted total RNA. Each CDR3 protein is one row after TCRdb ran MiXCR on the RACE reads. Of roughly 54,000 distinct CDR3 sequences detected, 7.5% to 10% appear once; the ten largest clones hold under 2%. This clonotype was seen only a few times. Antigen: not known.

The V call is TRBV28, the J call TRBJ2-1; D may be TRBD2 (6 bases). Sample: whole blood, taken in connection with sensitization to the hapten diphenylcyclopropenone (DPC). This TCR derives from a woman aged 45-65 years with alopecia areata. Some clones in this sample may be carry-over from other donors' samples. The CDR3 loop reads CASSNGGYNEQFF. CDR3 nucleotide sequence: TGTGCCAGCAGTAACGGGGGTTACAATGAGCAGTTCTTC.